The present entry profiles one T cell receptor beta chain with its context. The sample comes from a study of T cell changes during pregnancy in multiple sclerosis. Germline V lookup: CDR1 SQVTM, CDR2 ANQGSEA. Trimming stripped 7 bases from V and 6 bases from J, with 12 bases between. The CDR3 contains 11 residues. Produced via immunoSEQ multiplex PCR; TCRdb's table is partial and in-frame only. This table has roughly 35,000 clones, 85% to 90% appearing once. The sequencing used CD8+ T cells from peripheral blood mononuclear cells, collected after pregnancy. The origin of this receptor is a female donor with multiple sclerosis, enrolled in a pregnancy study. This chain uses TRBV29-1 with TRBJ1-1, with D possibly TRBD1 on 6 matching bases. The CDR3 protein is CSAIQGPEAFF. The DNA of the CDR3 is TGCAGCGCCATACAGGGCCCTGAAGCTTTCTTT.